This paragraph covers one T cell receptor beta chain sequence. MiXCR, applied by TCRdb to the RT-PCR reads, yields one record per CDR3 protein. The table lists about 110,000 distinct CDR3 sequences, around 33% of them singletons, with roughly 27% in the top ten. This sample was taken from a study of patients and donors after allogeneic stem cell transplantation. The V gene end was trimmed by 2 bases and the J gene end by 0 bases; junction bases not matched to a gene: 5. Germline CDR1 MDHEN, CDR2 SYDVKM. The CDR3 runs to 16 residues. The clonotype originates from a human donor who was either an allogeneic HSCT recipient or a stem cell or donor lymphocyte infusion donor (not recorded which). It is not recorded whose cells these are; they may come from a transplant donor. Sequenced material: blood, either unsorted or a sorted T cell fraction (not recorded which). The genes are TRBV28 and TRBJ1-1, with TRBD1 matching 8 bases. Here the CDR3 DNA reads TGTGCCAGCAGTTTAGTGCAGGGGGCAATGAACACTGAAGCTTTCTTT. Protein: CASSLVQGAMNTEAFF. Full variable domain (remainder filled in from reference TRBV28 and TRBJ1-1): DVKVTQSSRYLVKRTGEKVFLECVQDMDHENMFWYRQDPGLGLRLIYFSYDVKMKEKGDIPEGYSVSREKKERFSLILESASTNQTSMYLCASSLVQGAMNTEAFFGQGTRLTVV.